The 13 T cell receptor beta chains presented below share a single source sample, sequenced in a study of human T cells and chemical hapten exposure. Time point denoted: patch test 1, 2 weeks after DPC sensitization. As to treatment: therapeutic diphenylcyclopropenone sensitization with weekly scalp DPC. From the RACE reads, TCRdb called clonotypes with MiXCR, one entry per CDR3 protein. Of some 180,000 distinct CDR3 sequences detected, 20% to 25% appear once; the ten largest clones hold 6.7%. The material was whole blood, obtained in connection with sensitization to the hapten diphenylcyclopropenone (DPC). Receptors were obtained from a woman between 45 and 60 years old with alopecia areata. Some clones in this sample may be carry-over from other donors' samples.

The rearrangement links TRBV15 to TRBJ2-5, with TRBD2 identical over 8 bases. V dropped 1 base and J dropped 2; count of bases not matched to a gene: 3. The CDR3 length is 15 residues. Per germline, CDR1 LNHNV and CDR2 YYDKDF (reference sequence). The CDR3 bases are TGTGCCACCAGCAGAGCTAGCGGGCCACAAGAGACCCAGTACTTC. It specifies CATSRASGPQETQYF.

This clonotype was counted between two and nine times. The chain employs TRBV24-1 and TRBJ2-1; TRBD2 matches at 10 bases. The length of the CDR3 is 15 residues. Germline-derived CDR1 and CDR2 are KGHDR and SFDVKD. V lost 8 bases to trimming and J lost 4 bases; unmatched junction nucleotides: 7. The CDR3 DNA reads as TGTGCCACCACGAGGACTAGCGGCCGATACAATGAGCAGTTCTTC. This gives the protein CATTRTSGRYNEQFF.

This clonotype came up a few times. The V gene is TRBV11-1, the J gene TRBJ2-7; 8 bases line up with TRBD2. This CDR3 has 14 amino acids. The junction had 3 bases not matched to a gene; V was cut back by 3 bases and J by 2 bases. Per the germline V gene, CDR1 is SGHAT and CDR2 is FQDESV (reference sequence). CDR3 region: CASSFGGEPYEQYF. Written as DNA, the CDR3 is TGTGCCAGCAGCTTCGGGGGGGAGCCCTACGAGCAGTACTTC.

The chain uses TRBV5-5 and TRBJ2-3; D possibly corresponds to TRBD1 (6 bases). Trimming removed 2 bases from V and 3 bases from J, with 16 bases in between. Germline-derived CDR1 and CDR2 are SGHKS and YYEKEE (reference sequence). The CDR3 totals 16 residues. The CDR3 region has the DNA TGTGCCAGCAGCTTCGTTGCAGGGACACCAACAGATACGCAGTATTTT. It translates to CASSFVAGTPTDTQYF.

This clonotype occurred a few times. The chain uses TRBV6-1 and TRBJ2-5; the match to TRBD2 covers 12 bases. J was trimmed by 2 bases and V by 5 bases; bases with no gene match: 3. CDR3 size: 15 residues. Germline CDR1 MNHNS, CDR2 SASEGT. The CDR3 DNA sequence: TGTGCCAGCAGTAGGACTAGCGGGAATCAAGAGACCCAGTACTTC. It codes for CASSRTSGNQETQYF.

This clonotype came up a few times. V and J are TRBV5-1 and TRBJ2-5; no clear D gene. The V end lost 7 bases, the J end lost 1 base, and 11 bases lay between the germline ends. Germline V gene data show CDR1 as SGHRS and CDR2 as YFSETQ. The CDR3 extends over 13 amino acids. Here the CDR3 reads CASYQRFQETQYF. DNA of the CDR3: TGCGCCAGCTATCAAAGATTCCAAGAGACCCAGTACTTC.

The chain uses TRBV9 and TRBJ2-3; tentative D call: TRBD1 (6 bases). Trimming stripped 3 bases from V and 1 base from J, with 12 bases between. This CDR3 spans 15 amino acids. Germline CDR1 and CDR2: SGDLS and YYNGEE. The DNA of the CDR3 is TGTGCCAGCAGCGCACGGACAGACCGCACAGATACGCAGTATTTT. Amino acid sequence: CASSARTDRTDTQYF.

V is TRBV11-1 and J is TRBJ2-1, with D possibly being TRBD2 (5 bases). Germline V gene lookup returns CDR1 SGHAT and CDR2 FQDESV (reference sequence). This CDR3 contains 15 residues. Between the trimmed V and J ends, which lost 6 bases and 2 bases, there was a span of 14 bases. The CDR3 spells CASSYRGLTYNEQFF. The CDR3 DNA reads as TGTGCCAGCAGTTACCGCGGGTTAACCTACAATGAGCAGTTCTTC.

This clonotype was detected a few times. The chain links TRBV6-5 to TRBJ1-2, with TRBD1 as a possible D gene (6 bases). This CDR3 is built from 14 residues. Germline V CDR1 and CDR2: MNHEY, SVGAGI. V was pared by 6 bases and J by 4 bases, with 15 bases between. The CDR3 reads CASSRGSGAYGYTF. The CDR3 DNA follows: TGTGCCAGCAGCCGAGGATCGGGGGCCTATGGCTACACCTTC.

In its sample, this clonotype was seen many times. The chain carries TRBV7-9 and TRBJ1-2, with TRBD1 matching 7 bases. Germline V gene data show CDR1 as SEHNR and CDR2 as FQNEAQ (reference sequence). The CDR3 runs 16 residues. The V gene end was trimmed by 5 bases and the J gene end by 2 bases; junction bases not matched to a gene: 11. CDR3 in DNA: TGTGCCAGCAGCCAATTCGGACAGGAGAAAAACTATGGCTACACCTTC. Protein product: CASSQFGQEKNYGYTF.

J is TRBJ2-1 and V is TRBV20-1; 9 nucleotides line up with TRBD2. Germline V gene data show CDR1 as DFQATT and CDR2 as SNEGSKA (reference sequence). The CDR3 has 16 amino acids. Trimming at V came to 3 bases and at J to 4 bases, leaving 10 bases not matched to a gene. CDR3 sequence: CSASPFGTSPYNEQFF. CDR3 nucleotides: TGCAGTGCTAGTCCCTTTGGGACTAGCCCATACAATGAGCAGTTCTTC.

J is TRBJ2-3 and V is TRBV5-1, with TRBD2 identical over 7 bases. V gave up 2 bases and J gave up 6 bases; unmatched junction bases: 9. Germline-derived CDR1 and CDR2 are SGHRS and YFSETQ. The CDR3 length is 15 residues. CDR3 protein: CASSFGRSIADTQYF. The CDR3 region has the DNA TGCGCCAGCAGCTTCGGGAGGTCCATTGCTGATACGCAGTATTTT.

The gene calls are TRBV10-3 and TRBJ2-2, with TRBD2 identical over 8 bases. V lost 4 bases and J lost 3; bases outside the gene matches: 7. The CDR3 has 16 residues. The germline gives CDR1 ENHRY, CDR2 SYGVKD. Here the CDR3 reads CAISGPGLGHTGELFF. CDR3 nucleotide sequence: TGTGCCATCAGTGGGCCGGGACTAGGTCACACCGGGGAGCTGTTTTTT.